This TCR beta chain came from a study of glioma-infiltrating T cells. TCR alpha and beta CDR3 regions were amplified from RNA using iRepertoire nested multiplex PCR. Input was 100-400 ng of tissue mRNA or PBMC total RNA. TCRdb recomputed calls from the multiplex PCR reads with MiXCR, one row per CDR3 protein. The sample yields about 10,000 distinct CDR3 sequences, 45% to 65% seen once. This clonotype came up many times. CDR3 length: 15 residues. Per germline, CDR1 LGHNA and CDR2 YSLEER. With 3 bases clipped from V and 0 bases from J, the junction kept 4 bases outside the gene matches. This receptor was identified in a human donor with low-grade glioma or glioblastoma, undergoing nonglioma brain surgery, or in good health (not recorded which). The sequenced sample was glioma tissue, nonneoplastic brain tissue, or PBMCs (not recorded which). The chain couples TRBV4-3 to TRBJ2-7; 8 nucleotides match TRBD2. The CDR3 bases are TGCGCCAGCAGCCAGGAACTAGCGGCCTCCTACGAGCAGTACTTC. This encodes CASSQELAASYEQYF.